This T cell receptor (beta chain) was documented in a study of CD8+CD57+ T cells in acquired aplastic anemia. The CDR3 is 14 amino acids. Germline-derived CDR1 and CDR2 are DFQATT and SNEGSKA (reference sequence). V lost 5 bases, J lost 9 bases, and 10 bases stayed unmatched. The template for TCR beta VDJ and CDR3 sequence profiling was genomic DNA. TCRdb itself ran the reads through MiXCR, one entry per CDR3 protein. The data contain 150,000 to 200,000 distinct CDR3 sequences, 64% of them singletons. This clonotype was seen once. The gene calls are TRBV20-1 and TRBJ1-6; TRBD1 aligns across 7 bases. The TCR comes from a human donor with severe aplastic anemia or a healthy control (not recorded which). Sequenced: sorted CD4+, CD8+, or CD8+CD57+ T cells (not recorded which) from PBMCs. This CDR3 is CSASPSGGSSPLHF. CDR3 in DNA: TGCAGTGCTTCACCTTCAGGGGGATCTTCACCCCTCCACTTT.